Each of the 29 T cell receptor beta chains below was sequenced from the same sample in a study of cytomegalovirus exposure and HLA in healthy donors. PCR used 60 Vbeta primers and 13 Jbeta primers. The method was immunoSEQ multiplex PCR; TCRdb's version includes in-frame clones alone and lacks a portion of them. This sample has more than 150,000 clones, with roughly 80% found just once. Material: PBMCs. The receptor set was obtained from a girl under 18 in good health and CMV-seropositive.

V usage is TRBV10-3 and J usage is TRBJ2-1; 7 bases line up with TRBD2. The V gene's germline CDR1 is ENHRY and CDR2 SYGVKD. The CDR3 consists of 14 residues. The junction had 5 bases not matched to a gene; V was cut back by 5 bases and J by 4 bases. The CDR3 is CAISSGMGYNEQFF. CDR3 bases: TGTGCCATCAGTAGCGGGATGGGGTACAATGAGCAGTTCTTC.

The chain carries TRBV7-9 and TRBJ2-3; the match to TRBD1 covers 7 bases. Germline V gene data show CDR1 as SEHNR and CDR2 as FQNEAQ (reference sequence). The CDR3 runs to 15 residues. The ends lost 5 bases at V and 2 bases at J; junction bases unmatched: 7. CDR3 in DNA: TGTGCCAGCAGCCCGCGACAGGGCAACACAGATACGCAGTATTTT. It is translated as CASSPRQGNTDTQYF.

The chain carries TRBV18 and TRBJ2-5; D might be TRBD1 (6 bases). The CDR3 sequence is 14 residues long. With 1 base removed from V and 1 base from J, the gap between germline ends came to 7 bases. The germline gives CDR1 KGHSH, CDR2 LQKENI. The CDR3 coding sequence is TGTGCCAGCTCACCACAGGGGGTCCAAGAGACCCAGTACTTC. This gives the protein CASSPQGVQETQYF.

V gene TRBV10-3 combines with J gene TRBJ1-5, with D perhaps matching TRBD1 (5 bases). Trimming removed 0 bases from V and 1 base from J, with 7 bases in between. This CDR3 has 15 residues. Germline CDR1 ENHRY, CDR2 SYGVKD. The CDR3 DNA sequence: TGTGCCATCAGTGAGTCTGGGGGGAGCAATCAGCCCCAGCATTTT. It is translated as CAISESGGSNQPQHF.

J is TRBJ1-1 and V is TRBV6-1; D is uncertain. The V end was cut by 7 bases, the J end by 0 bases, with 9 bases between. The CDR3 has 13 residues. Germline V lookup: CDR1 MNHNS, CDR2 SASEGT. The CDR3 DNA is TGTGCCAGCACCCCTCGGGTGAACACTGAAGCTTTCTTT. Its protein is CASTPRVNTEAFF.

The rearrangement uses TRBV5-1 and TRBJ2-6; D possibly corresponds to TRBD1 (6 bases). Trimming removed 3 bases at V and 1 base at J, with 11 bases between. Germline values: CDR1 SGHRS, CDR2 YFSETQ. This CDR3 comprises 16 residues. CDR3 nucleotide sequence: TGCGCCAGCAGCTGGGGGCCGGGGTCTGGGGCCAACGTCCTGACTTTC. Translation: CASSWGPGSGANVLTF.

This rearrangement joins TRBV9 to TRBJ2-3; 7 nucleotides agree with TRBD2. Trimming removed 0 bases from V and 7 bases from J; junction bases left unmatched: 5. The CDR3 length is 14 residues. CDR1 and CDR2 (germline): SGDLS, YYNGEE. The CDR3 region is CASSVEGSGHTQYF. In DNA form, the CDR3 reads TGTGCCAGCAGCGTAGAGGGTAGCGGGCATACGCAGTATTTT.

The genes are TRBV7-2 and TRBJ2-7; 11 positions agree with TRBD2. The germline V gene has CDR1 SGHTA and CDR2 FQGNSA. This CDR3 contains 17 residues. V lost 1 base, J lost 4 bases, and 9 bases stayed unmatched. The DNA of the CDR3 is TGTGCCAGCAGCTTAGTCCCCCTAGCGGGAGGATTATACGAGCAGTACTTC. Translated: CASSLVPLAGGLYEQYF.

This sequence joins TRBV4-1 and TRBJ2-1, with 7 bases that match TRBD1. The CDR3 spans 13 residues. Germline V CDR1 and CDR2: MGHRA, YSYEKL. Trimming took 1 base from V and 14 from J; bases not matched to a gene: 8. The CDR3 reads CASSQGRRGGEFF. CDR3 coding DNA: TGCGCCAGCAGCCAAGGTCGTAGAGGGGGCGAGTTCTTC.

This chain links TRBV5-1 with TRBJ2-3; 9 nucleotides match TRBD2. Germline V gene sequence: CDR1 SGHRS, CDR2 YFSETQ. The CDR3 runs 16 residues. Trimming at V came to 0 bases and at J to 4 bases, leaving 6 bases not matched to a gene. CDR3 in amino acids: CASSLVAGGPADTQYF. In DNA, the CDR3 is TGCGCCAGCAGCTTGGTTGCGGGAGGGCCTGCAGATACGCAGTATTTT.

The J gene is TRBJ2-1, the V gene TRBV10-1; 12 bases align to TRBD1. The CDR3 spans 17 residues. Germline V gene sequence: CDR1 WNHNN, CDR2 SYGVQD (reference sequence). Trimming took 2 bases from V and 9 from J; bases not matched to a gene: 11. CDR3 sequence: CASSEGRDRGRLGEQFF. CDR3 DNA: TGCGCCAGCAGTGAGGGAAGGGACAGGGGGCGGCTAGGTGAGCAGTTCTTC.

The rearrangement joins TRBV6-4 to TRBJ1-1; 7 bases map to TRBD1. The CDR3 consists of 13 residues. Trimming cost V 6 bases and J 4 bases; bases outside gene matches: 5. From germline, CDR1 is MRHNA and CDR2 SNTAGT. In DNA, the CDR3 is TGTGCCAGCAGGGAACAGGGGCGCACTGAAGCTTTCTTT. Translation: CASREQGRTEAFF.

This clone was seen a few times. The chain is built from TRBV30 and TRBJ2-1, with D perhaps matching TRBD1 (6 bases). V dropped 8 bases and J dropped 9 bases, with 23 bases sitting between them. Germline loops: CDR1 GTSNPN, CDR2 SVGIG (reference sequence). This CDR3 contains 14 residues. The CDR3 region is CAVGSSGATGEQFF. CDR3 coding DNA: TGTGCCGTGGGCTCCTCAGGGGCCACCGGTGAGCAGTTCTTC.

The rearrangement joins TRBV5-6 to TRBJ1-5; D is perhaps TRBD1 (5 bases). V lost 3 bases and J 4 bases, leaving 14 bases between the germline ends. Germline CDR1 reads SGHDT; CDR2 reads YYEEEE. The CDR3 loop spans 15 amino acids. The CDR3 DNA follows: TGTGCCAGCAGCTCCAGTTCGGGGGTGAATCAGCCCCAGCATTTT. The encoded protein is CASSSSSGVNQPQHF. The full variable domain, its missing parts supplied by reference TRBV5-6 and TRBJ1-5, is DAGVTQSPTHLIKTRGQQVTLRCSPKSGHDTVSWYQQALGQGPQFIFQYYEEEERQRGNFPDRFSGHQFPNYSSELNVNALLLGDSALYLCASSSSSGVNQPQHFGDGTRLSIL.

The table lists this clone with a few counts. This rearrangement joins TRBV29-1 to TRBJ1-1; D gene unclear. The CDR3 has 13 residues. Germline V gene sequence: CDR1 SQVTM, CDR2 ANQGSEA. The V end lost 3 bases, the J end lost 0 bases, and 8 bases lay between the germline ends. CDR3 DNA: TGCAGCGTTGATGTGCTACTGAACACTGAAGCTTTCTTT. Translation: CSVDVLLNTEAFF.

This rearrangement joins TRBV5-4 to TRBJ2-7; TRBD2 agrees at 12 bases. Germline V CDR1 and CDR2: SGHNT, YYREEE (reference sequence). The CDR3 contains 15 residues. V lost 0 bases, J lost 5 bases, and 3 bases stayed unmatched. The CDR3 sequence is CASSLETSGSNEQYF. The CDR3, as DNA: TGTGCCAGCAGCTTGGAGACTAGCGGGAGCAACGAGCAGTACTTC.

CDR3 protein: CASSQTGGNTEAFF. The CDR3 DNA sequence: TGTGCCAGCTCGCAGACAGGGGGTAACACTGAAGCTTTCTTT. V and J are TRBV18 and TRBJ1-1, with 9 nucleotides matching TRBD1. The germline gives CDR1 KGHSH, CDR2 LQKENI. This CDR3 is built from 14 residues. V gave up 6 bases and J gave up 2 bases; unmatched junction bases: 4.

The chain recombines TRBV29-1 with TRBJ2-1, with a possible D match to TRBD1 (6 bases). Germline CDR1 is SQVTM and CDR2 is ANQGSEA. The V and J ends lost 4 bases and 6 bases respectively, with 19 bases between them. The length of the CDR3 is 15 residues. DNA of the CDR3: TGCAGCGTTGTAAGGGGGTGGGAGCCAGGCAATGAGCAGTTCTTC. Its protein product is CSVVRGWEPGNEQFF.

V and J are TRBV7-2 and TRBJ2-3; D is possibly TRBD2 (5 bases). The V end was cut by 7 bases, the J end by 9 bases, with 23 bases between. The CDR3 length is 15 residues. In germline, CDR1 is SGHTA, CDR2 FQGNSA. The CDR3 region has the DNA TGTGCCAGCACCCCCGGCCGCGGAGTCACGGGGACGCAGTATTTT. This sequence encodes CASTPGRGVTGTQYF.

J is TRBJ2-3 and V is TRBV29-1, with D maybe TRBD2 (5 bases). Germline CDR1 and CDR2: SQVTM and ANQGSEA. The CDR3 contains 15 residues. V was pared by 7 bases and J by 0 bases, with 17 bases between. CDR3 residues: CSAVGSSSSTDTQYF. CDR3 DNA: TGCAGCGCCGTAGGGAGCTCTTCGAGCACAGATACGCAGTATTTT.

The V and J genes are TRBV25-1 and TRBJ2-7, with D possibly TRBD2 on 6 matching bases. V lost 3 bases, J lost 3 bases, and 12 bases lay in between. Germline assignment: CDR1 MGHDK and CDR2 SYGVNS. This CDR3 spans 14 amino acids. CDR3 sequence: CASSDAGLYYEQYF. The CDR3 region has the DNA TGTGCCAGCAGTGACGCGGGACTCTACTACGAGCAGTACTTC.

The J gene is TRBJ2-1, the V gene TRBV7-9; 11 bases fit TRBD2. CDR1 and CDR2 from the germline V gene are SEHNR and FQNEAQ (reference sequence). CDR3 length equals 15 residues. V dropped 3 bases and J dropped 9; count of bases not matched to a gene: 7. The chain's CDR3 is CASSFSSGRSSEQFF. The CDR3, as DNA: TGTGCCAGCAGCTTTTCTAGCGGGAGGTCGAGTGAGCAGTTCTTC. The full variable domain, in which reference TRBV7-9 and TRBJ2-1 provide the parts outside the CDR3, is DTGVSQNPRHKITKRGQNVTFRCDPISEHNRLYWYRQTLGQGPEFLTYFQNEAQLEKSRLLSDRFSAERPKGSFSTLEIQRTEQGDSAMYLCASSFSSGRSSEQFFGPGTRLTVL.

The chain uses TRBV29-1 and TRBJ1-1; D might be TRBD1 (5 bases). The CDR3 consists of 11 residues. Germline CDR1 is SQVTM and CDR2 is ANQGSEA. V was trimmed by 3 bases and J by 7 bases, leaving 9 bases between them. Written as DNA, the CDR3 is TGCAGCGTTGACGGGGGGTATGAAGCTTTCTTT. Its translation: CSVDGGYEAFF.

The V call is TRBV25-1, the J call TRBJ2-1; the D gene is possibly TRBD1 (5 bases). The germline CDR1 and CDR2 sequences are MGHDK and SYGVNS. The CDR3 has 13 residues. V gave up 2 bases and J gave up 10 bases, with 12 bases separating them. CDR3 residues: CASSEGANREQFF. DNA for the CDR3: TGTGCCAGCAGTGAAGGCGCTAACAGGGAGCAGTTCTTC.

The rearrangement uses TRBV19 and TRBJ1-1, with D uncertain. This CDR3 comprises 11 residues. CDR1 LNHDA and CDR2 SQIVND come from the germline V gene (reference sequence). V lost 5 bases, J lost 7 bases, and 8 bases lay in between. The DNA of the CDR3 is TGTGCCAGTAGTGCCTCTATTGAAGCTTTCTTT. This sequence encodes CASSASIEAFF. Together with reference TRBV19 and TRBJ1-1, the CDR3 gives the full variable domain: DGGITQSPKYLFRKEGQNVTLSCEQNLNHDAMYWYRQDPGQGLRLIYYSQIVNDFQKGDIAEGYSVSREKKESFPLTVTSAQKNPTAFYLCASSASIEAFFGQGTRLTVV.

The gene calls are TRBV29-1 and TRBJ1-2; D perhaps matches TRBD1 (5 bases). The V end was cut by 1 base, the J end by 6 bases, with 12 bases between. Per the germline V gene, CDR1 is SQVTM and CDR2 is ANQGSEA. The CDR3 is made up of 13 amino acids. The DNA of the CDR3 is TGCAGCGTTGAAGGCAGGGATGGCGATGGCTACACCTTC. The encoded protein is CSVEGRDGDGYTF.

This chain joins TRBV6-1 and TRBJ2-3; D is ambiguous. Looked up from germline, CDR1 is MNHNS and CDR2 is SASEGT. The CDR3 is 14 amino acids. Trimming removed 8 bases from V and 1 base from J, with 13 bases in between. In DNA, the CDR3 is TGTGCCAGCGCACTAAATAAAGGCACAGATACGCAGTATTTT. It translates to CASALNKGTDTQYF.

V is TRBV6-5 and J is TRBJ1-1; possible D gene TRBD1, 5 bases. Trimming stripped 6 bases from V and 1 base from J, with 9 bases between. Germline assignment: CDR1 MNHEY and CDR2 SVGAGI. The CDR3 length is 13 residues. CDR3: CASSPTGNTEAFF. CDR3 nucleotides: TGTGCCAGCAGCCCTACAGGGAACACTGAAGCTTTCTTT.

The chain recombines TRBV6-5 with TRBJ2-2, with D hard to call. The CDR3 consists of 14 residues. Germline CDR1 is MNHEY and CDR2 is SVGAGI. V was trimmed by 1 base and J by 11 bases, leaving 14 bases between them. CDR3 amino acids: CASSYYSFSDELFF. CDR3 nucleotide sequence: TGTGCCAGCAGTTACTACAGTTTCTCTGACGAGCTGTTTTTT.